What follows describes a single T cell receptor (beta chain). Its antigen specificity is not known. No per-base quality is available; no much larger clone lies one base away. The cohort was made up of 666 healthy bone marrow donors. All cohort members were sampled while nominally healthy, although unrecorded immune exposures were likely present. The donor was CMV seropositive and belonged to the group of 250 to 300 seropositive cohort members. Each donor provided a peripheral blood sample, and peripheral blood mononuclear cells were used for TCR beta sequencing. The Qiagen DNeasy Blood Extraction Kit was used to extract genomic DNA from the blood cell samples. Library generation was performed with the immunoSEQ multiplex PCR assay. For the multiplex PCR, a mixture combining 60 forward primers for TCR Vbeta segments and 13 reverse primers for TCR Jbeta segments was used. The CDR3 region of rearranged TCR beta genes was amplified from genomic DNA with a multiplex PCR assay. The amplified TCR beta libraries were sequenced on the Illumina HiSeq System as 87-base-pair reads. Under the source paper's analysis protocol: A later analysis tallied 80 million to 95 million unique TCR beta chains across the 650 to 750 repertoires, and around 12 million of those chains were shared by two or more donors. Raw reads were error-corrected and collapsed into unique sequences with a nearest-neighbor algorithm that merged closely related sequences to remove PCR and sequencing errors. CDR3 sequences were aligned to IMGT reference sequences to assign V, D and J gene segments. For a sequence to be retained, at least a six-nucleotide match to both a V gene segment and a J gene segment was required. A rearrangement counted as productive if the CDR3 had no stop codons and remained in frame with V and J, and every other rearrangement counted as non-productive. Following IMGT convention, CDR3 was defined as the stretch from the second conserved V-encoded cysteine to the conserved J-encoded phenylalanine. The earlier analysis of roughly 590 of the donors excluded sequences that lacked an unambiguous match to a single V gene segment. An earlier analysis of several hundred of the donors called V segments functional above 56.7% productive rearrangements and segregating when the between-donor standard deviation exceeded 5%. A statistical classification framework was built for diagnosing cytomegalovirus status from the catalog of TCR beta chain sequences. V and J gene assignment, in a later analysis, came from comparing TCR nucleotide sequences with IMGT/GENE-DB human TR gene sequences. The TCRdist pipeline was used in a later analysis to assign CDR3 sequences and most-parsimonious VDJ recombination scenarios. In a later analysis, each TCR beta chain was defined by its CDR3 amino acid sequence together with its V-gene family, and reads lacking a unique V-gene family were excluded. To address suspected cross-contamination and a sequencing artifact, a later analysis removed under 600 highly shared, low-generation-probability nucleotide sequences. For each public chain, a later analysis derived a clonal expansion index from normalized ranks of inferred template counts within each repertoire. A later analysis computed generation probabilities with a VDJ recombination model fitted to out-of-frame rearrangements, and checked the results against IGoR. In a later analysis, hypergeometric tests were used to score TCR-TCR, TCR-HLA and TCR-CMV co-occurrence, with a repertoire-size bias correction applied to TCR pairs. False discovery rates were estimated in a later analysis by permuting HLA or CMV assignments 20 times. In a later analysis, co-occurring TCRs were grouped with DBSCAN, and TCRdist sequence similarity was added when clustering was performed within HLA-allele-positive subsets. For co-occurrence clustering, repertoires with fewer than 30,000 or more than 120,000 public chains were excluded, along with roughly 5 repertoires with anomalous nucleotide sharing. The table was pulled from immuneACCESS by TCRdb, which kept in-frame rearrangements only. Such tables lose some clones; where checked, under half of the loss comes from unresolved V genes, and the rest has no known cause. V, J and clone size are taken as reported in that table, and D and trimming were inferred from the DNA itself. The sample table lists about 300,000 clones, 86% of them with a count of one. 3.5% to 4% of the sample rests with the top ten.

This sample was included in a study of cytomegalovirus exposure and HLA in healthy donors (dated by TCRdb to the late 2010s). General notes on the study: An earlier analysis of a few hundred of the donors reported 250 to 300 Gb of sequence data and some 110 million unique TCR beta sequences obtained from around 170 million T cells. Approximately 300 gigabases of sequencing data and around 90 million unique TCR sequences made up an early release that covered 500 to 700 HLA-typed donors. Of the 350 to 450 genotyped donors, approximately 81% were placed in the genetic ancestry cluster associated with self-reported Caucasian donors. The study was designed to test whether signatures of past pathogen exposure could be identified by cataloging public T cell receptors. The study used immunosequencing to profile the T cell repertoires of hundreds of subjects and linked those repertoires to cytomegalovirus serostatus. In addition to the first cohort of roughly 670 subjects, a separate validation cohort of 120 different subjects was used. To predict cytomegalovirus infection status, the study combined high-throughput TCR immunosequencing, statistical association of individual TCRs with disease status, and machine learning. A later analysis re-analyzed previously published TCR beta repertoires from 660 or so donors and added high-resolution HLA genotyping to study TCR occurrence patterns. Rather than using new phenotypic data, the later analysis identified candidate immune exposures from TCR beta sequences and from how often those sequences occurred across donors. To decide whether each TCR beta V gene segment behaved as functional or pseudogenic, an earlier analysis of 587 of the donors relied on high-throughput TCR beta sequencing. Donor age, sex, ethnicity and CMV serostatus were collected together with the repertoire data. In a later genetic analysis, genome-wide SNP genotypes for about 55% of the 666 donors were used, and that subset was treated as a discovery cohort. All discovery cohort repertoires had been generated using a single sequencing platform. Both class I and class II loci were covered by HLA typing, at four-digit resolution. The number of donors typed differed by locus, with 629-630 for A, B, C, DRB1 and DQB1, roughly 520 for DQA1, 600 to 610 for DPA1, and 400 to 490 for DPB1. Four or five DR-DQ haplotypes were handled as single units for association and clustering because linkage in the cohort was strong. On average, roughly 250,000 unique TCR beta nucleotide sequences were sequenced per donor among 398 genotyped donors of the cohort, with 15% to 20% of those sequences being non-productive. The paper as a whole reports these results and caveats: Most CMV-associated TCR beta chains appeared to be HLA-restricted in a later analysis, and the HLA associations seemed to be driven largely by CMV exposure. The only immune exposure information available for the cohort was CMV serostatus. Cytomegalovirus status was reported to be diagnosed by the classifier with high specificity and sensitivity in both the original and validation cohorts. The study gave a list of about 150 TCR beta chains associated with cytomegalovirus. Compared with equally common non-associated chains, HLA-associated TCR beta chains in a later analysis were more clonally expanded and had lower generation probabilities. HLA typing was unavailable for some donors at each locus, so association tests used only the typed subset. In a later analysis, the rate of TCR association differed among HLA loci, with DRB1 alleles having the most associated TCRs and HLA-C alleles having the fewest. Some IMGT-functional V segments, including TRBV6-2 and TRBV6-3, could not be told apart with the 87-base-pair reads, so those segments were excluded. When HLA alleles, especially DR and DQ, strongly co-occurred, attributing TCR associations to individual alleles was difficult. According to the authors, the approach could potentially be generalized to other disease states and immunological phenotypes. A later analysis reported that several top co-occurrence clusters appeared linked to parvovirus B19, influenza, CMV and Epstein-Barr virus. Most TCR sequences were observed very rarely across donors, whereas some public TCRs were present in many individuals. A group of highly shared sequence variants was considered likely to be a technical artifact of the sequencing pipeline. Only TCR beta chains were sequenced in this cohort, and the absence of alpha or paired-chain data limited detectable features. Approximately 16 rarely observed V segments, including chromosome 9 orphons, were excluded from the earlier analysis of approximately 600 of the donors because counts were too low. A further reported finding was that TCR beta sequences accurately predicted the HLA-A and HLA-B alleles for most subjects in the first cohort. Linkage disequilibrium might explain the correlated functional status among segregating V segments, but an unknown experimental factor could not be excluded. An earlier analysis of several hundred of the donors showed that most TCR beta V segments appeared in productive rearrangements either about 87% or about 30% of the time, which broadly matched IMGT annotations. At a false discovery rate of 0.05, a later analysis linked 16,951 TCR beta sequences to specific HLA alleles. The presence/absence analyses assumed that sequencing depth was roughly uniform across donors, and that assumption may not be true. V-gene and J-gene trimming of TCR beta chains was associated with a missense DCLRE1C variant in a later genetic analysis, and the association was replicated in an independent cohort. A few of the identified cytomegalovirus-associated TCR beta chains were confirmed in vitro to be specific for cytomegalovirus antigens. According to a later genetic analysis, donors in an Asian-associated ancestry cluster had fewer N-insertions in productive TCRs than the approximately 610-donor mean.

Reading from cysteine to phenylalanine, the CDR3 counts 18 amino acids. Only the CDR3 portion is preserved as DNA: 54 bases, with reading frame beginning at the first base. Germline trimming: 9 bases from V, 3 bases from J; junction bases outside gene matches: 20. Based on the germline V gene, the CDR1 and CDR2 sequences are SGHTA and FQGNSA. Sequencing was carried out using PBMCs. The TCR was taken from a man aged 40-50 years in good health and CMV-seropositive. The rearranged chain carries TRBV7-2 and TRBJ2-7, and TRBD2 aligns with 10 junction nucleotides. The CDR3 region reads CASAPSGSGSNLYYEQYF. The bases are TGTGCCAGTGCACCTAGCGGGAGTGGTTCGAACTTATACTACGAGCAGTACTTC.